This T cell receptor beta chain was identified during a study of shared clonotypes between healthy human individuals. Overall study context: With ages of 18 to 49, the donors were a couple of women and a few men.

Per germline, CDR1 SGDLS and CDR2 YYNGEE. With 0 bases removed from V and 7 bases from J, the gap between germline ends came to 19 bases. There are 16 residues in the CDR3. Those who donated were healthy HIV-negative adults, with no recent acute infections or vaccinations reported. Sequenced by immunoSEQ multiplex PCR; TCRdb stores in-frame clones only, minus some. The repertoire holds fewer than 1.8 million clones, with about 98.5% as singletons. This rearrangement joins TRBV9 to TRBJ1-1, with D unclear. Material for sequencing was naive CD4+ T cells sorted from blood. Indicated subset: CD45RA+ positively selected. The TCR originated in a man aged 25 to 45 in good health. Here the CDR3 reads CASSVGSSSLLYEAFF. The CDR3 nucleotides read TGTGCCAGCAGCGTAGGGTCGTCCAGTTTGTTATATGAAGCTTTCTTT.